The T cell receptor beta chain under discussion was sequenced for a study of blood T cells in healthy people across ages. In germline, CDR1 is SQVTM, CDR2 ANQGSEA. This CDR3 is 12 amino acids long. V was shortened by 7 bases and J by 1 base, with 9 bases between the two germline ends. Next came a second PCR, run for roughly 6 to 11 cycles, which used a sample-barcoded 5' primer along with a J-beta primer mix. TCRdb recomputed calls from the 5' RACE reads with MiXCR, one row per CDR3 protein. This table holds roughly 680,000 distinct CDR3 sequences, roughly 50% found once. About this clonotype: Its antigen is not known.

General study findings and limits: PBMC samples, being unsorted, prevented any conclusive comparison of naive and antigen-experienced cells.

The sample was blood. The receptor comes from an older woman in good health. The chain couples TRBV29-1 to TRBJ2-3, with a tentative D call TRBD1 (5 bases). This CDR3 reads CSAKTGTDTQYF. The CDR3, as DNA: TGCAGCGCCAAGACAGGCACAGATACGCAGTATTTT.